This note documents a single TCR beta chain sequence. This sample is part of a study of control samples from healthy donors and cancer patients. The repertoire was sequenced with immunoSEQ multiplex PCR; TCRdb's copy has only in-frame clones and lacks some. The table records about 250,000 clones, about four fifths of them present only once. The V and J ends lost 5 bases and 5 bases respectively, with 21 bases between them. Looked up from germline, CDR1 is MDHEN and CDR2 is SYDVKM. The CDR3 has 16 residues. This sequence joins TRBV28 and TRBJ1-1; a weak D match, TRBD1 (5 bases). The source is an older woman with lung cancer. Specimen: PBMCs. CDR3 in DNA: TGTGCCAGCAGTGAGCCTAAGGGGTTAGTTCGAACTGAAGCTTTCTTT. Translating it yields CASSEPKGLVRTEAFF.